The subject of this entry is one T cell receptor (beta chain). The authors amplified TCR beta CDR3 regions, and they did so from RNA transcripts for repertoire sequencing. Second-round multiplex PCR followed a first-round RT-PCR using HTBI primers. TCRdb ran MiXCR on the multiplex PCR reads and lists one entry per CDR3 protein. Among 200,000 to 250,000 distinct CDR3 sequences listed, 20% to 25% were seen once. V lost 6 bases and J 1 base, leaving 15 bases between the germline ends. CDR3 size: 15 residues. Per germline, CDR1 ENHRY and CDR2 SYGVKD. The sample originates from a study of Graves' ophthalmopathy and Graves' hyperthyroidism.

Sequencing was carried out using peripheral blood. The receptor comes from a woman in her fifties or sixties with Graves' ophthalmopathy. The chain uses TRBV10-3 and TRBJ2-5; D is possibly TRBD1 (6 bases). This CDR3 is CAISYGGGPQETQYF. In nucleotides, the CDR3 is TGTGCCATCAGCTACGGTGGGGGCCCCCAAGAGACCCAGTACTTC.